This passage covers 29 T cell receptor beta chains from one sample sequenced in a study of blood T cell repertoires in COVID-19. Only in-frame clones appear in the TCRdb table, and some are missing; sequencing was by immunoSEQ multiplex PCR. This sample has 200,000 to 300,000 clones, with over 70% found just once. Sequencing used peripheral blood. The receptors derive from an elderly woman with acute or convalescent COVID-19.

The gene calls are TRBV10-3 and TRBJ1-4, with no clear D. This CDR3 contains 15 residues. Germline V gives CDR1 ENHRY, CDR2 SYGVKD. Trimming stripped 0 bases from V and 10 bases from J, with 15 bases between. The CDR3 reads CAISESDPTVGKLFF. CDR3 DNA sequence: TGTGCCATCAGTGAGTCTGACCCAACAGTAGGAAAACTGTTTTTT.

This chain uses TRBV6-5 with TRBJ2-4; TRBD2 is a possible D gene (5 bases). The V gene's germline CDR1 is MNHEY and CDR2 SVGAGI. This CDR3 is 13 amino acids long. Trimming shortened V by 4 bases and J by 1 base, and 5 bases separated the two germline ends. This chain's CDR3 is CASSSSAKNIQYF. The DNA of the CDR3 is TGTGCCAGCAGTTCTAGCGCCAAAAACATTCAGTACTTC.

The V call is TRBV5-1, the J call TRBJ1-6, with 8 bases identical to TRBD1. CDR1 is SGHRS, CDR2 YFSETQ, per germline. CDR3 length: 16 residues. Trimming took 0 bases from V and 13 from J; bases not matched to a gene: 12. This chain's CDR3 is CASSLATDRAAGPLHF. The CDR3 DNA is TGCGCCAGCAGCTTGGCCACGGACAGGGCCGCAGGGCCCCTCCACTTT.

The chain combines TRBV5-1 with TRBJ2-3; a weak D match, TRBD1 (6 bases). The CDR3 has 12 amino acids. CDR1 and CDR2 from the germline V gene are SGHRS and YFSETQ. V lost 7 bases to trimming and J lost 6 bases, with 12 bases between them. This CDR3 is CASGTQGDTQYF. CDR3 DNA: TGCGCCAGCGGCACGCAGGGGGATACGCAGTATTTT.

In DNA form, the CDR3 reads TGTGCCAGCAGCCAAGATCTCGGTAGAACTAGCGGTACAGATACGCAGTATTTT. This codes for CASSQDLGRTSGTDTQYF. The V call is TRBV4-2, the J call TRBJ2-3; 8 nucleotides match TRBD2. With V trimmed by 0 bases and J by 3 bases, 11 bases remained unmatched. Germline-derived CDR1 and CDR2 are LGHNA and YNFKEQ. CDR3 length: 18 amino acids.

On this clone: This CDR3 is also generated by other DNA sequences in the sample. The V gene is TRBV12-3 or TRBV12-4, the J gene TRBJ2-7; maybe TRBD1 (6 bases). The CDR3 runs to 13 residues. V lost 5 bases and J lost 3, with 11 bases in between. The CDR3 DNA reads as TGTGCCAGCAGTCCAGGGGACCACTACGAGCAGTACTTC. Translated: CASSPGDHYEQYF.

The chain links TRBV7-6 to TRBJ1-5; 8 bases map to TRBD1. Germline V gene sequence: CDR1 SGHVS, CDR2 FNYEAQ. After removal of 1 base from V and 5 bases from J, the junction contained 7 bases not matched to a gene. CDR3 length: 16 residues. CDR3 DNA sequence: TGTGCCAGCAGCTTAGGCAACAGGGGGGGGGATCAGCCCCAGCATTTT. Translated, it gives CASSLGNRGGDQPQHF.

This chain uses TRBV6-5 with TRBJ1-1, with D perhaps TRBD1 (6 bases). CDR1 and CDR2 from the germline V gene are MNHEY and SVGAGI. Trimming took off 0 bases at V and 2 bases at J, with 10 bases between the two ends. The CDR3 is made up of 15 amino acids. Here the CDR3 DNA reads TGTGCCAGCAGTTACTCGAGGACAGATAACACTGAAGCTTTCTTT. Residues: CASSYSRTDNTEAFF.

The count of this clone is one. This chain uses TRBV5-6 with TRBJ2-7; tentatively, D is TRBD1 (6 bases). V lost 1 base to trimming and J lost 1 base, with 6 bases between them. Germline V lookup: CDR1 SGHDT, CDR2 YYEEEE. The CDR3 is 13 residues long. In nucleotides, the CDR3 is TGTGCCAGCAGCTTGACAGGGTCCTACGAGCAGTACTTC. It specifies CASSLTGSYEQYF.

This clone has more than one count but fewer than ten. This chain connects TRBV5-1 to TRBJ1-4; a weak D match, TRBD1 (5 bases). Per the germline V gene, CDR1 is SGHRS and CDR2 is YFSETQ. Trimming left V 2 bases short and J 7 bases short, with 9 bases between. This CDR3 is built from 13 residues. The CDR3 region is CASSFWGGEKLFF. In DNA form, the CDR3 reads TGCGCCAGCAGCTTTTGGGGCGGTGAAAAACTGTTTTTT. The full variable domain, its missing parts supplied by reference TRBV5-1 and TRBJ1-4, is KAGVTQTPRYLIKTRGQQVTLSCSPISGHRSVSWYQQTPGQGLQFLFEYFSETQRNKGNFPGRFSGRQFSNSRSEMNVSTLELGDSALYLCASSFWGGEKLFFGSGTQLSVL.

The V and J genes are TRBV19 and TRBJ1-2; the match to TRBD1 covers 8 bases. CDR3 size: 15 residues. V was pared by 3 bases and J by 2 bases, with 5 bases of the junction left unmatched. Germline values: CDR1 LNHDA, CDR2 SQIVND (reference sequence). CDR3 loop: CASSIVRQGNYGYTF. DNA for the CDR3: TGTGCCAGTAGTATTGTACGACAGGGGAACTATGGCTACACCTTC. Together with reference TRBV19 and TRBJ1-2, the CDR3 gives the full variable domain: DGGITQSPKYLFRKEGQNVTLSCEQNLNHDAMYWYRQDPGQGLRLIYYSQIVNDFQKGDIAEGYSVSREKKESFPLTVTSAQKNPTAFYLCASSIVRQGNYGYTFGSGTRLTVV.

This clone has a single count. The rearrangement links TRBV7-9 to TRBJ1-4, with D perhaps matching TRBD1 (5 bases). Trimming stripped 1 base from V and 8 bases from J, with 11 bases between. This CDR3 is 14 amino acids long. Germline-derived CDR1 and CDR2 are SEHNR and FQNEAQ (reference sequence). The CDR3 coding sequence is TGTGCCAGCAGCTTAGGACAGATGAAGGAAAAACTGTTTTTT. Translating it yields CASSLGQMKEKLFF.

This chain connects TRBV11-2 to TRBJ2-5, with 12 bases that match TRBD2. CDR1 SGHAT and CDR2 FQNNGV come from the germline V gene. With V trimmed by 5 bases and J by 2 bases, 12 bases remained unmatched. The CDR3 is 18 residues long. CDR3 sequence (DNA): TGTGCCAGCAGCCCTGGGCGGTCTAGCGGGGGGGTGCAAGAGACCCAGTACTTC. This codes for CASSPGRSSGGVQETQYF.

This chain links TRBV24-1 with TRBJ2-5; 7 positions match TRBD1. The CDR3 spans 15 residues. The V segment lost 7 bases and the J segment 5 bases; nucleotides outside the gene matches: 12. Germline assignment: CDR1 KGHDR and CDR2 SFDVKD. The CDR3 DNA reads as TGTGCCACCAGCGAGACAGGGAACCACGAGGAGACCCAGTACTTC. This encodes CATSETGNHEETQYF.

This CDR3 is CASMGSGGSYEQYF. In nucleotides, the CDR3 is TGTGCCAGCATGGGGTCAGGGGGCAGTTACGAGCAGTACTTC. V usage is TRBV6-5 and J usage is TRBJ2-7; 8 bases agree with TRBD1. Germline-derived CDR1 and CDR2 are MNHEY and SVGAGI. V trimming: 7 bases; J trimming: 4 bases; junction bases outside the gene matches: 9. CDR3 size: 14 residues.

The chain combines TRBV5-4 with TRBJ2-7; 7 bases map to TRBD1. The trim removed 5 bases at V and 3 bases at J, leaving 2 bases unmatched. The V gene's germline CDR1 is SGHNT and CDR2 YYREEE (reference sequence). The CDR3 covers 12 residues. CDR3: CASSRDSYEQYF. Here the CDR3 DNA reads TGTGCCAGCAGTAGGGACAGCTACGAGCAGTACTTC.

The chain is built from TRBV27 and TRBJ2-7; maybe TRBD2 (6 bases). Germline V lookup: CDR1 MNHEY, CDR2 SMNVEV (reference sequence). The CDR3 is 15 amino acids. The V gene lost 6 bases and the J gene lost 7 bases, with 22 bases spanning the gap. The CDR3 sequence: CASRNNPGAGREQYF. Here the CDR3 DNA reads TGTGCCAGCAGAAATAACCCCGGGGCGGGAAGGGAGCAGTACTTC.

This chain uses TRBV6-5 with TRBJ1-2, with TRBD1 matching 8 bases. The CDR3 is 13 amino acids. Trimming took 10 bases from V and 4 from J; bases not matched to a gene: 8. The germline V gene encodes CDR1 MNHEY and CDR2 SVGAGI. CDR3 in DNA: TGTGCCATCCCCGGACAGGGAGTCTATGGCTACACCTTC. This encodes CAIPGQGVYGYTF.

V gene TRBV6-5 combines with J gene TRBJ1-4; the D is unclear. The ends were cut back, 6 bases at V and 3 bases at J, with 14 bases in the middle. The CDR3 has 15 residues. Germline CDR1 is MNHEY and CDR2 is SVGAGI. The CDR3 DNA sequence: TGTGCCAGCAGGCCCCAAAGCGCAGCTAATGAAAAACTGTTTTTT. Amino acid sequence: CASRPQSAANEKLFF.

The CDR3 DNA follows: TGTGCCAGCAGACTCAGCGGGCAGAGCACAGATACGCAGTATTTT. Its protein product is CASRLSGQSTDTQYF. This rearrangement joins TRBV7-3 to TRBJ2-3, with a possible D match to TRBD2 (6 bases). The ends were cut back, 6 bases at V and 0 bases at J, with 13 bases in the middle. CDR1 SGHTA and CDR2 FQGTGA come from the germline V gene. CDR3 size: 15 residues.

This clone was detected only once. The chain is built from TRBV9 and TRBJ2-3; maybe TRBD1 (6 bases). CDR3 size: 16 residues. Germline CDR1 reads SGDLS; CDR2 reads YYNGEE. The ends were cut back, 4 bases at V and 2 bases at J, with 17 bases in the middle. In nucleotides, the CDR3 is TGTGCCAGCAGCAGCCGTCTAGGGGGTTCCACAGATACGCAGTATTTT. Translating it yields CASSSRLGGSTDTQYF.

The CDR3 DNA is TGTGCCAGCAGAGAGACAGTTTTCAAAAACATTCAGTACTTC. Translation gives CASRETVFKNIQYF. This rearrangement joins TRBV6-5 to TRBJ2-4, with D maybe TRBD1 (5 bases). V was cut by 6 bases and J by 3 bases, with 12 bases left in between. The CDR3 length is 14 residues. Germline values: CDR1 MNHEY, CDR2 SVGAGI.

This clone occurred a few times. The chain employs TRBV12-3 or TRBV12-4 and TRBJ1-1; tentatively, D is TRBD1 (6 bases). CDR3 length: 12 residues. V was cut by 2 bases and J by 10 bases, with 11 bases left in between. DNA of the CDR3: TGTGCCAGCAGTTTATTGGGGGGGCTAGCTTTCTTT. Amino acid sequence: CASSLLGGLAFF.

The rearrangement uses TRBV7-9 and TRBJ2-3, with 7 bases fitting TRBD2. V trimming: 1 base; J trimming: 2 bases; junction bases outside the gene matches: 12. CDR1 is SEHNR, CDR2 FQNEAQ, per germline (reference sequence). This CDR3 has 18 amino acids. The CDR3 is CASSLGRTRLFITDTQYF. The DNA for the CDR3 is TGTGCCAGCAGCTTAGGTAGGACTAGACTTTTTATCACAGATACGCAGTATTTT. Drawing the rest from reference TRBV7-9 and TRBJ2-3, the complete variable domain is DTGVSQNPRHKITKRGQNVTFRCDPISEHNRLYWYRQTLGQGPEFLTYFQNEAQLEKSRLLSDRFSAERPKGSFSTLEIQRTEQGDSAMYLCASSLGRTRLFITDTQYFGPGTRLTVL.

The rearrangement links TRBV5-8 to TRBJ1-6, with 9 bases fitting TRBD1. The V segment lost 4 bases and the J segment 7 bases; nucleotides outside the gene matches: 9. This CDR3 spans 16 amino acids. Germline CDR1 and CDR2: SGHTS and YDEGEE. CDR3: CASSQYRGQDNSPLHF. The CDR3 region has the DNA TGTGCCAGCAGCCAGTACAGGGGGCAGGACAATTCACCCCTCCACTTT.

The rearrangement joins TRBV28 to TRBJ1-4, with 7 bases identical to TRBD1. Trimming took 8 bases from V and 4 from J; bases not matched to a gene: 10. Germline V gene data show CDR1 as MDHEN and CDR2 as SYDVKM. The CDR3 runs 15 residues. CDR3 sequence: CASARGQGINEKLFF. Here the CDR3 DNA reads TGTGCCAGCGCTAGGGGGCAGGGGATTAATGAAAAACTGTTTTTT.

The gene calls are TRBV6-5 and TRBJ1-2, with 8 bases identical to TRBD1. The CDR3 sequence is 16 residues long. Per germline, CDR1 MNHEY and CDR2 SVGAGI. After removal of 4 bases from V and 2 bases from J, the junction contained 9 bases not matched to a gene. The CDR3 coding sequence is TGTGCCAGCAGTTCCCCGCCTGGACAGGGCAACTATGGCTACACCTTC. Translating it yields CASSSPPGQGNYGYTF.

This clone has only one observation. The chain links TRBV7-9 to TRBJ2-5; 9 positions agree with TRBD1. Germline CDR1 SEHNR, CDR2 FQNEAQ (reference sequence). CDR3 length equals 16 residues. The ends lost 5 bases at V and 4 bases at J; junction bases unmatched: 11. This CDR3 reads CASSLNRGRYRETQYF. The CDR3, as DNA: TGTGCCAGCAGCCTTAACAGGGGGCGGTATCGAGAGACCCAGTACTTC.

V and J are TRBV2 and TRBJ1-4; 8 nucleotides line up with TRBD1. The CDR3 spans 15 residues. CDR1 and CDR2 (germline): SNHLY, FYNNEI. The ends lost 2 bases at V and 5 bases at J; junction bases unmatched: 4. CDR3 nucleotide sequence: TGTGCCAGCAGTGAATACGGGACAGGAAATGAAAAACTGTTTTTT. Amino acid sequence: CASSEYGTGNEKLFF.